This T cell receptor beta chain was recorded in a study of cytomegalovirus exposure and HLA in healthy donors. There are a few counts of this clone. The CDR3 length is 14 residues. V shed 3 bases and J shed 2 bases, with 10 bases lying between them. Germline V gives CDR1 SGHVS, CDR2 FNYEAQ. The PCR used 60 Vbeta and 13 Jbeta primers. TCRdb keeps only in-frame clones here, not all; method: immunoSEQ multiplex PCR. The data hold 170,000 or so clones, with under 80% observed a single time. V and J are TRBV7-6 and TRBJ1-1; the D gene is possibly TRBD1 (5 bases). Sequencing input: PBMCs. The sequence was collected from a woman aged 30 to 39 in good health and CMV-seronegative. The CDR3: CASSFSRDNTEAFF. In DNA, the CDR3 is TGTGCCAGCAGCTTCAGCAGGGATAACACTGAAGCTTTCTTT.